The clone carrying this TCR beta chain was picked up a small number of times. What it binds is unknown. The CDR3 spans 17 residues. The V and J ends lost 3 bases and 2 bases, in that order; junction bases with no gene match: 12. CDR1 is DFQATT, CDR2 SNEGSKA, per germline (reference sequence). This entry belongs to a study of human T cells and chemical hapten exposure. Study-level background: Alopecia areata, totalis and universalis patients, mostly female, were included.

Time point described: pre-sensitization, week 0. Sample treatment: therapeutic diphenylcyclopropenone sensitization with weekly scalp DPC. Sequencing started from total RNA isolated from unfractionated whole blood. General observations from the study: It was expanded TCRs that formed significantly more large CDR3 similarity clusters than controls did.

TCRdb independently ran MiXCR on the RACE reads; one entry per CDR3 protein. The sample contains 250,000 or so distinct CDR3 sequences, around 7.3% of which appear only once. The chain combines TRBV20-1 with TRBJ2-3; 9 nucleotides align to TRBD2. This receptor was obtained from a man aged 18 to 29 with alopecia areata. Some clones in this sample may be carry-over from other donors' samples. The source was whole blood, collected in connection with sensitization to the hapten diphenylcyclopropenone (DPC). The CDR3 nucleotides read TGCAGTGCTAGCCCCCCCCAGCTAGCGGGGCCCACAGATACGCAGTATTTT. The encoded protein is CSASPPQLAGPTDTQYF.